This T cell receptor (beta chain) was identified during a study of T cell responses to AZD1222 COVID-19 vaccine. Study overall: Pooled in the analysis were second doses at about 4 or about 12 weeks. The study's findings and limits: A mostly white British donor set with more females was recruited, and clonal diversity was possibly underestimated. None of the repertoires were sampled until the peak T cell response had passed.

The CDR3 is made up of 11 amino acids. With 5 bases removed from V and 6 bases from J, the gap between germline ends came to 7 bases. Generated by immunoSEQ multiplex PCR, the TCRdb table keeps only in-frame clones and is missing some. The sample holds about 100,000 clones; 88% are singletons and the top ten take 2.5% to 3%. Concerning this clone itself: Its antigen remains unidentified.

The genes are TRBV12-3 or TRBV12-4 and TRBJ1-2; D remains ambiguous. The starting material was peripheral blood, obtained on day 0 of AZD1222 vaccination. This clonotype originated in an adult in good health. CDR3 nucleotide sequence: TGTGCCAGCAGTACGACGAATGGCTACACCTTC. Translating it yields CASSTTNGYTF.